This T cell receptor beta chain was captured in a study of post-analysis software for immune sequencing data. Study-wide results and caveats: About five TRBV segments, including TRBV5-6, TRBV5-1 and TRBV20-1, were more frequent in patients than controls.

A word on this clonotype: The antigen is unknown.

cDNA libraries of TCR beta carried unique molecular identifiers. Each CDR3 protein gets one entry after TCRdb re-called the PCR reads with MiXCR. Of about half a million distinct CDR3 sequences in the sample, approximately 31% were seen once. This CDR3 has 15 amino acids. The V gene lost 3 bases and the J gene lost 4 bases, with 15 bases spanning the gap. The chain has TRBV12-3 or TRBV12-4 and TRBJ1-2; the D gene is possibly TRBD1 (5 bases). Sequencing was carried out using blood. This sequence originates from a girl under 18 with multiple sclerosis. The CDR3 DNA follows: TGTGCCAGCAGTTTCCGCATCGGGACTCCCTATGGCTACACCTTC. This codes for CASSFRIGTPYGYTF.